One TCR beta chain is described in this entry. Its antigen remains unknown. Germline CDR1 reads SGDLS; CDR2 reads YYNGEE. V dropped 2 bases and J dropped 3; count of bases not matched to a gene: 10. The length of the CDR3 is 17 residues. In alopecia areata patients, both lesional scalp punch biopsies and peripheral blood were collected. The data were taken from a study of CD8+ T cells in alopecia areata. Extracted from the samples, RNA was reverse transcribed into cDNA to serve as the sequencing template. Measured with immunoSEQ multiplex PCR; TCRdb has only the in-frame clones, and not every one. Of approximately 140,000 clones in the sample, 75% to 90% were seen once. Study-level results: Patients showed less clear TCR sequence sharing than mice, possibly partly because of HLA diversity. Normal-skin resident alphabeta T cells also appear among scalp sample sequences. Higher clonality and more expanded CD8+ clones appeared in lesional than normal scalp.

Material: CD8+ T cells sorted from blood, obtained at week 0. The gene calls are TRBV9 and TRBJ2-2; 7 nucleotides line up with TRBD2. The source of this sequence is a human donor with alopecia areata. The CDR3 protein is CASSVGRQAGDTGELFF. The CDR3 nucleotides read TGTGCCAGCAGCGTCGGACGGCAGGCGGGGGACACCGGGGAGCTGTTTTTT.